These 7 T cell receptor beta chains were all obtained from the same sample, sequenced in a study of OX40 agonist ivuxolimab in advanced cancers. TCRdb's table, derived via immunoSEQ multiplex PCR, lists solely in-frame clones and lacks some. The repertoire includes roughly 67,000 clones, approximately 88% of them detected once, and more than 4.5% sits in the top ten. The sequencing used CD4+ or CD8+ T cells sorted from blood, collected in a trial of the OX40 agonist ivuxolimab. These TCRs come from an adult with an advanced solid tumor such as melanoma, head and neck, liver or kidney cancer.

The chain combines TRBV29-1 with TRBJ2-1; either TRBD1 or TRBD2 may supply D (6 bases each). Germline V lookup: CDR1 SQVTM, CDR2 ANQGSEA. CDR3 length equals 14 residues. Trimming stripped 2 bases from V and 6 bases from J, with 14 bases between. Written as DNA, the CDR3 is TGCAGCGTTGAAACCGCCGAGGGGGGCAATGAGCAGTTCTTC. Translating it yields CSVETAEGGNEQFF.

This chain uses TRBV7-6 with TRBJ2-3; the match to TRBD2 covers 9 bases. The V gene's germline CDR1 is SGHVS and CDR2 FNYEAQ. This CDR3 has 15 residues. V dropped 1 base and J dropped 1; count of bases not matched to a gene: 0. The CDR3 is CASSLGLAGTDTQYF. The CDR3 nucleotides are TGTGCCAGCAGCTTAGGACTAGCGGGCACAGATACGCAGTATTTT.

The chain recombines TRBV5-6 with TRBJ1-1, with D perhaps TRBD1 (5 bases). The V gene lost 4 bases and the J gene lost 4 bases, with 11 bases spanning the gap. Germline loops: CDR1 SGHDT, CDR2 YYEEEE. There are 13 residues in the CDR3. CDR3 residues: CASSVTEFTEAFF. CDR3 DNA sequence: TGTGCCAGCAGCGTGACAGAATTCACTGAAGCTTTCTTT.

The chain carries TRBV6-5 and TRBJ1-1, with D perhaps matching TRBD1 (5 bases). Trimming removed 5 bases at V and 6 bases at J, with 10 bases between. Germline values: CDR1 MNHEY, CDR2 SVGAGI. The CDR3 is 12 residues long. The CDR3 spells CASSRGKAEAFF. CDR3 bases: TGTGCCAGCAGTAGGGGTAAGGCTGAAGCTTTCTTT.

V usage is TRBV2 and J usage is TRBJ2-3, with D possibly being TRBD1 or TRBD2 (5 bases each). The CDR3 totals 16 residues. CDR1 SNHLY and CDR2 FYNNEI come from the germline V gene. Trimming stripped 5 bases from V and 5 bases from J, with 20 bases between. This CDR3 reads CASSFEAGTPKDTQYF. The CDR3 DNA reads TGTGCCAGCAGTTTCGAGGCCGGGACCCCGAAAGATACGCAGTATTTT. Full variable domain (outside the CDR3, taken from reference TRBV2 and TRBJ2-3): EPEVTQTPSHQVTQMGQEVILRCVPISNHLYFYWYRQILGQKVEFLVSFYNNEISEKSEIFDDQFSVERPDGSNFTLKIRSTKLEDSAMYFCASSFEAGTPKDTQYFGPGTRLTVL.

The chain combines TRBV5-5 with TRBJ1-1; D call uncertain. This CDR3 is 14 amino acids long. The germline V and J ends were trimmed by 2 bases and 1 base, with 9 bases remaining between them. Germline values: CDR1 SGHKS, CDR2 YYEKEE (reference sequence). CDR3 protein: CASSLGRSNTEAFF. The CDR3 DNA reads as TGTGCCAGCAGCTTAGGGCGGTCGAACACTGAAGCTTTCTTT.

The genes are TRBV28 and TRBJ1-3, with 7 bases that match TRBD1. The V gene end was trimmed by 4 bases and the J gene end by 8 bases; junction bases not matched to a gene: 5. The CDR3 runs 13 residues. The germline V gene has CDR1 MDHEN and CDR2 SYDVKM. CDR3 amino acids: CASSSGQVYTIYF. CDR3 nucleotides: TGTGCCAGCAGTTCCGGACAGGTATACACCATATATTTT.